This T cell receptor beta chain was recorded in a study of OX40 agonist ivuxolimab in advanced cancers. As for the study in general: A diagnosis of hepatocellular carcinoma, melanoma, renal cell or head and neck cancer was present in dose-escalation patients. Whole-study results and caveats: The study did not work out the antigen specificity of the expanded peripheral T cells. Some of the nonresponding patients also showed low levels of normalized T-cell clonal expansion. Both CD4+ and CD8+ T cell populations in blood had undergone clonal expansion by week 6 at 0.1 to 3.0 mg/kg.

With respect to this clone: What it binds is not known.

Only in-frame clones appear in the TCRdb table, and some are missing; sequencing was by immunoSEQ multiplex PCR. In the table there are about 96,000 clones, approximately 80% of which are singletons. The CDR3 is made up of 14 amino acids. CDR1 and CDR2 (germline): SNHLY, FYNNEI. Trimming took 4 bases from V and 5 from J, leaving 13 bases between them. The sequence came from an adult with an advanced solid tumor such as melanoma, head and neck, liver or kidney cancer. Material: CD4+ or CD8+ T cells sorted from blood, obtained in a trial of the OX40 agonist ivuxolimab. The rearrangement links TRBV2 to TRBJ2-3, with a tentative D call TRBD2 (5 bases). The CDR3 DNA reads TGTGCCAGCAGTGCCAATAGTGCGGGAGATACGCAGTATTTT. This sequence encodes CASSANSAGDTQYF.